These 17 T cell receptor beta chains were sequenced from one sample in a study of blood T cell repertoires in COVID-19. Here immunoSEQ multiplex PCR was the method, and the copy in TCRdb shows in-frame clones only, minus some. The sample shows 14,000 or so clones, around 91% of them seen only once. The sample taken for sequencing was peripheral blood. All receptors derive from a human donor in a cohort sampled during active COVID-19.

The chain employs TRBV27 and TRBJ1-3, with a possible D match to TRBD1 (6 bases). The CDR3 runs 15 residues. Germline CDR1 MNHEY, CDR2 SMNVEV (reference sequence). V lost 6 bases to trimming and J lost 4 bases, with 16 bases between them. The CDR3 DNA sequence: TGTGCCAGCAGGCCAGGGGTACGGGCCGGAAACACCATATATTTT. This translates into CASRPGVRAGNTIYF.

This clone was counted only a few times. The chain combines TRBV19 with TRBJ2-5, with TRBD2 matching 15 bases. From germline, CDR1 is LNHDA and CDR2 SQIVND (reference sequence). This CDR3 is 18 amino acids long. J lost 4 bases, V lost 5 bases, and 11 bases had no gene match. Written as DNA, the CDR3 is TGTGCCAGTAGTCCCCGGACTAGCGGGGGGGCAACTCTAGAGACCCAGTACTTC. Translating gives CASSPRTSGGATLETQYF.

The chain recombines TRBV11-2 with TRBJ2-5; the match to TRBD2 covers 8 bases. The CDR3 length is 16 residues. Germline V CDR1 and CDR2: SGHAT, FQNNGV. The J segment lost 1 base and the V segment lost 5 bases, leaving 9 bases of the junction unmatched. The CDR3 nucleotides are TGTGCCAGCAGCCGGGCCGGGACTAGGAGCCAAGAGACCCAGTACTTC. It codes for CASSRAGTRSQETQYF.

This clone was observed a handful of times. V usage is TRBV19 and J usage is TRBJ1-5; TRBD1 is a possible D gene (5 bases). This CDR3 is 12 amino acids long. V was trimmed by 7 bases and J by 5 bases, leaving 9 bases between them. Germline loops: CDR1 LNHDA, CDR2 SQIVND (reference sequence). In DNA, the CDR3 is TGTGCCAGTAAGGAGGGGTATCAGCCCCAGCATTTT. Its translation is CASKEGYQPQHF. Variable domain in full (rest from reference TRBV19 and TRBJ1-5): DGGITQSPKYLFRKEGQNVTLSCEQNLNHDAMYWYRQDPGQGLRLIYYSQIVNDFQKGDIAEGYSVSREKKESFPLTVTSAQKNPTAFYLCASKEGYQPQHFGDGTRLSIL.

V gene TRBV19 combines with J gene TRBJ1-2; TRBD1 is a possible D gene (5 bases). Trimming removed 6 bases from V and 2 bases from J, with 7 bases in between. CDR1 and CDR2 (germline): LNHDA, SQIVND (reference sequence). The CDR3 has 12 residues. The chain's CDR3 is CASRTANYGYTF. The CDR3 DNA reads as TGTGCCAGTAGGACAGCAAACTATGGCTACACCTTC.

This chain links TRBV5-1 with TRBJ2-7; the match to TRBD1 covers 7 bases. Germline CDR1 is SGHRS and CDR2 is YFSETQ. The V segment lost 7 bases and the J segment 1 base; nucleotides outside the gene matches: 5. This CDR3 region has 13 residues. The CDR3 is CASCPGQSYEQYF. CDR3 bases: TGCGCCAGCTGCCCGGGACAGTCCTACGAGCAGTACTTC.

The rearrangement uses TRBV18 and TRBJ2-1; D not certain. With 2 bases removed from V and 0 bases from J, the gap between germline ends came to 8 bases. CDR3 length equals 15 residues. Germline assignment: CDR1 KGHSH and CDR2 LQKENI. CDR3 DNA: TGTGCCAGCTCACCATCTCAGAACTCCTACAATGAGCAGTTCTTC. Protein product: CASSPSQNSYNEQFF.

This clone was observed once. The rearrangement joins TRBV23-1 to TRBJ2-7; 9 bases match TRBD2. TRBV23-1 is flagged as an ORF with uncertain function. The length of the CDR3 is 18 residues. Losses at the gene ends were 4 bases for V and 0 bases for J; bases not matched to a gene: 13. Here the CDR3 DNA reads TGCGCCAGCAGTCCGTTATCGGGGACTAGCAGAAGCTCCTACGAGCAGTACTTC. This translates into CASSPLSGTSRSSYEQYF.

This clone was observed a single time. This chain connects TRBV4-1 to TRBJ2-7, with D possibly matching TRBD2 (5 bases). Germline-derived CDR1 and CDR2 are MGHRA and YSYEKL. V was pared by 4 bases and J by 3 bases, with 19 bases between. The CDR3 spans 16 residues. In nucleotides, the CDR3 is TGCGCCAGCAGCCCAGTTCTGGGAGCCACCGGCTACGAGCAGTACTTC. This gives the protein CASSPVLGATGYEQYF.

V is TRBV2 and J is TRBJ2-3; 10 nucleotides line up with TRBD2. Germline loops: CDR1 SNHLY, CDR2 FYNNEI. The CDR3 is 15 amino acids. The V gene end was trimmed by 3 bases and the J gene end by 5 bases; junction bases not matched to a gene: 5. The CDR3 spells CASSDSGGARDTQYF. The CDR3 bases are TGTGCCAGCAGTGACAGCGGGGGGGCACGAGATACGCAGTATTTT.

This rearrangement joins TRBV19 to TRBJ2-1, with 8 nucleotides matching TRBD2. Looked up from germline, CDR1 is LNHDA and CDR2 is SQIVND (reference sequence). The V gene end was trimmed by 5 bases and the J gene end by 3 bases; junction bases not matched to a gene: 6. The CDR3 is 15 residues long. CDR3: CASSSSGTSYNEQFF. CDR3 DNA sequence: TGTGCCAGTAGTTCCTCCGGGACTAGCTACAATGAGCAGTTCTTC.

V and J are TRBV11-3 and TRBJ1-4; weak D call: TRBD1 (6 bases). The V gene lost 5 bases and the J gene lost 7 bases, with 11 bases spanning the gap. The germline V gene has CDR1 SGHNT and CDR2 YENEEA. CDR3 length: 13 amino acids. In DNA, the CDR3 is TGTGCCAGCAGCCCAGGGGATCGTGAAAAACTGTTTTTT. Its protein is CASSPGDREKLFF.

The rearrangement joins TRBV5-4 to TRBJ2-1; 12 bases match TRBD1. Germline-derived CDR1 and CDR2 are SGHNT and YYREEE (reference sequence). This CDR3 region has 16 residues. Trimming took 4 bases from V and 5 from J; bases not matched to a gene: 7. CDR3 in amino acids: CASSATGTGGHNEQFF. CDR3 DNA: TGTGCCAGCAGCGCTACCGGGACAGGGGGCCACAATGAGCAGTTCTTC. Using reference TRBV5-4 and TRBJ2-1 for the parts outside the CDR3, the full variable domain is ETGVTQSPTHLIKTRGQQVTLRCSSQSGHNTVSWYQQALGQGPQFIFQYYREEENGRGNFPPRFSGLQFPNYSSELNVNALELDDSALYLCASSATGTGGHNEQFFGPGTRLTVL.

V is TRBV19 and J is TRBJ1-3; 9 nucleotides match TRBD1. Germline V gives CDR1 LNHDA, CDR2 SQIVND (reference sequence). V was clipped by 0 bases and J by 4 bases; unmatched bases: 19. There are 21 residues in the CDR3. The CDR3 loop is CASSIDRGRGTGSWRGNTIYF. CDR3 DNA: TGTGCCAGTAGTATAGATCGTGGGAGGGGGACAGGGTCATGGAGGGGAAACACCATATATTTT.

The chain couples TRBV29-1 to TRBJ2-2, with unresolved D. V was clipped by 7 bases and J by 4 bases, with 10 bases between them. In germline, CDR1 is SQVTM, CDR2 ANQGSEA. The CDR3 spans 12 residues. The CDR3: CSAPLSTGELFF. As DNA, the CDR3 is TGCAGCGCCCCTTTGAGCACCGGGGAGCTGTTTTTT.

V and J are TRBV9 and TRBJ1-5, with no clear D. Looked up from germline, CDR1 is SGDLS and CDR2 is YYNGEE. Trimming took 0 bases from V and 0 from J, leaving 10 bases between them. The length of the CDR3 is 16 residues. This chain's CDR3 is CASSVATIHSNQPQHF. Here the CDR3 DNA reads TGTGCCAGCAGCGTAGCAACAATCCATAGCAATCAGCCCCAGCATTTT.

The chain links TRBV5-1 to TRBJ2-5; the match to TRBD1 covers 7 bases. CDR1 is SGHRS and CDR2 is YFSETQ in the germline V gene. The ends lost 4 bases at V and 3 bases at J; junction bases unmatched: 6. This CDR3 region has 14 residues. The CDR3 here is CASSPRTGEETQYF. The DNA of the CDR3 is TGCGCCAGCAGCCCCCGGACAGGTGAAGAGACCCAGTACTTC.